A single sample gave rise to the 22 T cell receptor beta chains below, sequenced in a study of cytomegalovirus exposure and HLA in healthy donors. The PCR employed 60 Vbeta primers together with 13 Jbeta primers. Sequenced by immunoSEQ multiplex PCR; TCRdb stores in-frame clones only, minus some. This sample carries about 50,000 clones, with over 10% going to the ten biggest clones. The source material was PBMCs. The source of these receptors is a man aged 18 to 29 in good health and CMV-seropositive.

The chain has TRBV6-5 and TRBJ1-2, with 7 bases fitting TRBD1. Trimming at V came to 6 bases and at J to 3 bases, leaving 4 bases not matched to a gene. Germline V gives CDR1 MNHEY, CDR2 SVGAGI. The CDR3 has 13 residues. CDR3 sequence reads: CASSIGTDYGYTF. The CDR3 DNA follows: TGTGCCAGCAGCATCGGGACAGACTATGGCTACACCTTC.

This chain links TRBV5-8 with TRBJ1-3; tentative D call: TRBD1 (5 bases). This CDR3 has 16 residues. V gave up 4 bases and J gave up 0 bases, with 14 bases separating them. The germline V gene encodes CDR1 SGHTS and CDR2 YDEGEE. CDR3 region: CASSPRQTSSGNTIYF. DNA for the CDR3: TGTGCCAGCAGCCCAAGACAGACCTCCTCTGGAAACACCATATATTTT. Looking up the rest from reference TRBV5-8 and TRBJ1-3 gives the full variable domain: EAGVTQSPTHLIKTRGQQATLRCSPISGHTSVYWYQQALGLGLQFLLWYDEGEERNRGNFPPRFSGRQFPNYSSELNVNALELEDSALYLCASSPRQTSSGNTIYFGEGSWLTVV.

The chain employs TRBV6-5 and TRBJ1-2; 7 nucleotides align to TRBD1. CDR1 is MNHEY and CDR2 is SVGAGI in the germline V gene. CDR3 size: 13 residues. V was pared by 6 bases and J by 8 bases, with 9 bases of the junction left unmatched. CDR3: CASRISNRGGYTF. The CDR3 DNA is TGTGCCAGCAGGATTTCAAACAGGGGCGGCTACACCTTC.

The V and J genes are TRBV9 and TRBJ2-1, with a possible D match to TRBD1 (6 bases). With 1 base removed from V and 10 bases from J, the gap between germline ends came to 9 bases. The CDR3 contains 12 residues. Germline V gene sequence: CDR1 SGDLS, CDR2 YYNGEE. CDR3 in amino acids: CASSVNREEQFF. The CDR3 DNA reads TGTGCCAGCAGCGTAAACAGGGAGGAGCAGTTCTTC.

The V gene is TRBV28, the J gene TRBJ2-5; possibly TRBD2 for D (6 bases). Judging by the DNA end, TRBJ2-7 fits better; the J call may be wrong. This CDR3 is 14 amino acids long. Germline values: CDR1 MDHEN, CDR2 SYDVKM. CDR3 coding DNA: TGTGCCAGCAGTTTATATAGCGGCTCCTACGAGCAGTACTTC. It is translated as CASSLYSGSYEQYF.

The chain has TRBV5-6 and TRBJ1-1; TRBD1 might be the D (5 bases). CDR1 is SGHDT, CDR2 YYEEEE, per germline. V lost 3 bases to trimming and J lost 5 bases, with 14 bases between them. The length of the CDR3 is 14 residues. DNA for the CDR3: TGTGCCAGCAGCTCCCCTTGGAGGGGTACTGAAGCTTTCTTT. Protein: CASSSPWRGTEAFF.

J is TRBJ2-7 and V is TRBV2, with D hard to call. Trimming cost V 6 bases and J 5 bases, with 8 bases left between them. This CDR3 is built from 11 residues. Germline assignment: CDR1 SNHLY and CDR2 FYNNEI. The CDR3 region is CASSARDEQYF. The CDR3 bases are TGTGCCAGCAGCGCCCGGGACGAGCAGTACTTC. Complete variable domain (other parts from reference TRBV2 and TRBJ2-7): EPEVTQTPSHQVTQMGQEVILRCVPISNHLYFYWYRQILGQKVEFLVSFYNNEISEKSEIFDDQFSVERPDGSNFTLKIRSTKLEDSAMYFCASSARDEQYFGPGTRLTVT.

Written as DNA, the CDR3 is TGTGCCAGCGCTGACGAGGCGGGGGGCCCTTGGTGGTACTTC. Residues: CASADEAGGPWWYF. The chain has TRBV2 and TRBJ2-7; 8 bases agree with TRBD2. The J segment lost 12 bases and the V segment lost 8 bases, leaving 18 bases of the junction unmatched. CDR1 is SNHLY and CDR2 is FYNNEI in the germline V gene. The CDR3 has 14 residues.

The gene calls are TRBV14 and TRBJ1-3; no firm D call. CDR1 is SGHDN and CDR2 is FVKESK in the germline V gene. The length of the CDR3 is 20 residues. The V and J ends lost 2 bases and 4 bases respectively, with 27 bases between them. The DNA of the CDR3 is TGTGCCAGCAGCCAACCTTTTTGGAATGGGGAGCCCACTGGAGGAAACACCATATATTTT. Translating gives CASSQPFWNGEPTGGNTIYF.

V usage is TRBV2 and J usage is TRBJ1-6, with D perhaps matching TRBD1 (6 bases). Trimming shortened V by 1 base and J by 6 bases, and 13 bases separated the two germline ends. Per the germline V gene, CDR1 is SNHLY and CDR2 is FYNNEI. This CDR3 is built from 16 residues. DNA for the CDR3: TGTGCCAGCAGTGAAGACAGGGTTTTATCTAATTCACCCCTCCACTTT. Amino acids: CASSEDRVLSNSPLHF. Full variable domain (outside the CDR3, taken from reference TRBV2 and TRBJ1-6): EPEVTQTPSHQVTQMGQEVILRCVPISNHLYFYWYRQILGQKVEFLVSFYNNEISEKSEIFDDQFSVERPDGSNFTLKIRSTKLEDSAMYFCASSEDRVLSNSPLHFGNGTRLTVT.

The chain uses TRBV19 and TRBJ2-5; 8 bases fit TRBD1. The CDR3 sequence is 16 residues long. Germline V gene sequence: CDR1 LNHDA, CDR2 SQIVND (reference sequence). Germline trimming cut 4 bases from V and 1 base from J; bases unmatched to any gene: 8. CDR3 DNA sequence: TGTGCCAGTAGTAGAGGAGGAGGACAGGGCCAAGAGACCCAGTACTTC. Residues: CASSRGGGQGQETQYF.

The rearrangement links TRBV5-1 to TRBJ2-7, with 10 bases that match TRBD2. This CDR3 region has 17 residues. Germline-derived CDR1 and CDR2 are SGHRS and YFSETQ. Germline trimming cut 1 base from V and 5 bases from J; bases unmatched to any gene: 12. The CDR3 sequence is CASSLTSGSGRADEQYF. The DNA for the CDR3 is TGCGCCAGCAGCTTGACCTCGGGGAGCGGGAGGGCCGACGAGCAGTACTTC. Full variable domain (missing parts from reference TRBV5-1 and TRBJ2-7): KAGVTQTPRYLIKTRGQQVTLSCSPISGHRSVSWYQQTPGQGLQFLFEYFSETQRNKGNFPGRFSGRQFSNSRSEMNVSTLELGDSALYLCASSLTSGSGRADEQYFGPGTRLTVT.

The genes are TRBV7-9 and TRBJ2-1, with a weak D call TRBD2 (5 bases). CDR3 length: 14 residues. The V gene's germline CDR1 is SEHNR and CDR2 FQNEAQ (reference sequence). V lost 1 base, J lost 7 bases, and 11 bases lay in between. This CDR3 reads CASSLVVGKNEQFF. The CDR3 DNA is TGTGCCAGCAGCTTAGTGGTCGGGAAGAATGAGCAGTTCTTC.

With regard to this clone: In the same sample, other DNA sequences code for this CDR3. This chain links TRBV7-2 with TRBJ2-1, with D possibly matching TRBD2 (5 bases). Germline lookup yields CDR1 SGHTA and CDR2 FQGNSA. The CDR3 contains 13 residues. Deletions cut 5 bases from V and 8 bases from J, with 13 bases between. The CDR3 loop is CASSLSLADEQFF. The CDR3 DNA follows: TGTGCCAGCAGCCTCTCCCTAGCCGATGAGCAGTTCTTC.

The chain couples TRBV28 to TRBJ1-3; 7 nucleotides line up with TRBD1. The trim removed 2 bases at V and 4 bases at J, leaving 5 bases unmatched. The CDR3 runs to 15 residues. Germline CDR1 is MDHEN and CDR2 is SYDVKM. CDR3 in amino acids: CASSLVGTEGNTIYF. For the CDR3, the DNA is TGTGCCAGCAGTTTAGTGGGGACAGAAGGAAACACCATATATTTT. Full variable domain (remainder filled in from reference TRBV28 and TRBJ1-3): DVKVTQSSRYLVKRTGEKVFLECVQDMDHENMFWYRQDPGLGLRLIYFSYDVKMKEKGDIPEGYSVSREKKERFSLILESASTNQTSMYLCASSLVGTEGNTIYFGEGSWLTVV.

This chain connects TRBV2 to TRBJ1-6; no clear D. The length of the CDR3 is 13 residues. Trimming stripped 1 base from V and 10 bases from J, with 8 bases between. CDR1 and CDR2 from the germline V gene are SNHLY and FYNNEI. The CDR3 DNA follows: TGTGCCAGCAGTGAAGGAGGAGGGTCACCCCTCCACTTT. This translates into CASSEGGGSPLHF.

CDR3 loop: CASSFRPGRRWGTEAFF. The CDR3 nucleotides are TGTGCCAGCAGTTTTCGGCCAGGGAGGCGCTGGGGCACTGAAGCTTTCTTT. V and J are TRBV28 and TRBJ1-1; maybe TRBD1 (5 bases). CDR1 is MDHEN and CDR2 is SYDVKM in the germline V gene. The V and J ends lost 3 bases and 4 bases respectively, with 21 bases between them. The CDR3 spans 17 residues.

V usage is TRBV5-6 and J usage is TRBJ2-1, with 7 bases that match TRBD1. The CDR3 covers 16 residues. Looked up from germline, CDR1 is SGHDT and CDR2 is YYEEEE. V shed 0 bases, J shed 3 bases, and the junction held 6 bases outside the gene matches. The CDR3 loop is CASSLGGQGVYNEQFF. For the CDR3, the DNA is TGTGCCAGCAGCTTGGGGGGGCAGGGGGTCTACAATGAGCAGTTCTTC.

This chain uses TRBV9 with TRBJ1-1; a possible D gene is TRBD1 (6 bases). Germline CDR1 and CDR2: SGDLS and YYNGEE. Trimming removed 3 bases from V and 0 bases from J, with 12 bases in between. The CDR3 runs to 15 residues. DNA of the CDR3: TGTGCCAGCAGCGAGGGGGACAATTTGAACACTGAAGCTTTCTTT. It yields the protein CASSEGDNLNTEAFF.

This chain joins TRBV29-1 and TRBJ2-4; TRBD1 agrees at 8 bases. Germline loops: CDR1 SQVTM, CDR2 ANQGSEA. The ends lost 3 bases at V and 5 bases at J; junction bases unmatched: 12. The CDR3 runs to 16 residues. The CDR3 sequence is CSVDYRQGAGENIQYF. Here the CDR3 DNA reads TGCAGCGTTGATTACCGGCAGGGGGCTGGGGAAAACATTCAGTACTTC.

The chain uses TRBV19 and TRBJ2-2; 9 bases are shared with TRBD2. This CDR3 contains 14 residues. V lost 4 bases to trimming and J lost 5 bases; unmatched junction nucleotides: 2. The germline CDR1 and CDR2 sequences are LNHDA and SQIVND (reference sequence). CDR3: CASSRTSVTGELFF. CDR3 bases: TGTGCCAGTAGTAGGACTAGCGTTACCGGGGAGCTGTTTTTT.

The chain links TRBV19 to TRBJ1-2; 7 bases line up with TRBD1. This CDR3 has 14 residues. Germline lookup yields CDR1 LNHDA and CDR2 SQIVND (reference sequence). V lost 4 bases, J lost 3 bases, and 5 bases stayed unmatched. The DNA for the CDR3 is TGTGCCAGTAGTAACCGGGACAGCCACTATGGCTACACCTTC. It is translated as CASSNRDSHYGYTF. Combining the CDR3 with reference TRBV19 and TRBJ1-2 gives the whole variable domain DGGITQSPKYLFRKEGQNVTLSCEQNLNHDAMYWYRQDPGQGLRLIYYSQIVNDFQKGDIAEGYSVSREKKESFPLTVTSAQKNPTAFYLCASSNRDSHYGYTFGSGTRLTVV.